This TCR beta chain comes out of a study of CD8+CD57+ T cells in acquired aplastic anemia. Overall study context: Isolated CD4+ and CD8+ cells, once sorted, yielded DNA averaging around 3.1 ug.

Details on this clonotype: Its antigen is still unknown. The DNA is omitted, as the CDR3 cannot be located on it reliably, and the CDR3 follows TCRdb's listing.

Study observations and caveats: The study identified roughly 31 CD8+ CDR3 sequences shared by patients and controls.

Sequencing involved patients with CD8+CD57+ cell expansion previously shown by flow cytometry. From germline, CDR1 is MGHDK and CDR2 SYGVNS. The CDR3 spans 15 amino acids, including both terminal residues. The TCR beta profiling, which covered VDJ combination and CDR3 sequence, was carried out using genomic DNA as the template. Using its own MiXCR run on the reads, TCRdb lists one record per CDR3 protein. The sample carries about 98,000 distinct CDR3 sequences, approximately 73% recorded once. The receptor comes from a human donor with aplastic anemia. The sample consisted of sorted CD4+, CD8+, or CD8+CD57+ T cells (not recorded which) from PBMCs. This chain joins TRBV25-1 and TRBJ2-7; TRBD2, the D gene given by the table, was not confirmed from the DNA. CDR3 loop: CACSARGSADYEQYF.